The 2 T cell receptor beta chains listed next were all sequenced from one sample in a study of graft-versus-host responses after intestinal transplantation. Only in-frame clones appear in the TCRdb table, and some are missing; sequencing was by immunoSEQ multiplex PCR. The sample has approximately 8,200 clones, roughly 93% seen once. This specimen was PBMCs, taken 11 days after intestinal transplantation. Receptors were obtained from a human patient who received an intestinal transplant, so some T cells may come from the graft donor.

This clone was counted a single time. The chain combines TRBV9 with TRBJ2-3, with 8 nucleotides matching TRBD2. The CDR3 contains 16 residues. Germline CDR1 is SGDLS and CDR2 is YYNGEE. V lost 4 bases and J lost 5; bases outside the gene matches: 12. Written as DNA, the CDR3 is TGTGCCAGCAGCACCTATAGAGCGGGGGCCCAAGATACGCAGTATTTT. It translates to CASSTYRAGAQDTQYF.

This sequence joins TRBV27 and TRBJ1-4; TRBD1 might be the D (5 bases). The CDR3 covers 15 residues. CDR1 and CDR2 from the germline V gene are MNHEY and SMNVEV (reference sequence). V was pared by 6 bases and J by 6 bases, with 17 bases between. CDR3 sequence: CASSLSRDLDEKLFF. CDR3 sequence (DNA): TGTGCCAGCAGCCTTAGCCGGGACTTAGATGAAAAACTGTTTTTT.